This T cell receptor (beta chain) was captured in a study of shared T cell receptors in the human thymus. Libraries were prepared by immunoSEQ multiplex PCR; TCRdb keeps only in-frame clonotypes and omits some of them. This table holds some 720,000 clones, around 87% found once. The V end was cut by 1 base, the J end by 5 bases, with 14 bases between. CDR3 size: 15 residues. Per the germline V gene, CDR1 is MDHEN and CDR2 is SYDVKM. These same records also appear under a second study, on human thymus T cells. Per that paper: Blood and thymic repertoires both appeared biased in V and J gene usage. A high degree of thymic repertoire overlap among unrelated individuals was reported in related research.

Sequencing was performed on thymocytes. V and J are TRBV28 and TRBJ2-5, with TRBD1 as a possible D gene (6 bases). The TCR comes from a boy younger than two with a congenital heart defect. CDR3 region: CASSLFTGSQETQYF. DNA of the CDR3: TGTGCCAGCAGTTTATTTACAGGGAGTCAGGAGACCCAGTACTTC.